These 14 T cell receptor beta chains originate from one sample sequenced in a study of cytomegalovirus exposure and HLA in healthy donors (dated by TCRdb to the late 2010s). Library preparation used the immunoSEQ multiplex PCR assay. The clones in this table, taken by TCRdb from immuneACCESS, are in-frame only. Not every clone is retained; where verified, under half of the shortfall comes from an unresolved V gene, and the cause of the rest is unknown. Across this sample there are 220,000 or so clones, with 87% seen only once. The ten biggest clones cover about 2% of the sample. The specimen was PBMCs. Receptor source: a woman between 18 and 29 years old in good health and CMV-seropositive.

The chain links TRBV5-1 to TRBJ1-1, with TRBD1 matching 8 bases. V was pared by 2 bases and J by 5 bases, with 5 bases of the junction left unmatched. CDR3 length: 14 residues. Germline V gene lookup returns CDR1 SGHRS and CDR2 YFSETQ. The CDR3 region is CASSFFQGATEAFF. CDR3 nucleotide sequence: TGCGCCAGCAGCTTCTTTCAGGGGGCTACTGAAGCTTTCTTT.

The DNA of the CDR3 is TGCAGCGTTGTACAACTGGGACTAGCGGGAGCAGATACGCAGTATTTT. Translating it yields CSVVQLGLAGADTQYF. The chain recombines TRBV29-1 with TRBJ2-3, with 14 bases fitting TRBD2. The length of the CDR3 is 16 residues. Trimming at V came to 4 bases and at J to 4 bases, leaving 7 bases not matched to a gene. The germline V gene encodes CDR1 SQVTM and CDR2 ANQGSEA.

The V call is TRBV28, the J call TRBJ2-1, with 11 bases identical to TRBD2. The CDR3 is 17 amino acids. Looked up from germline, CDR1 is MDHEN and CDR2 is SYDVKM. V trimming: 4 bases; J trimming: 6 bases; junction bases outside the gene matches: 11. The CDR3 region is CASSSPHTSGSANEQFF. DNA for the CDR3: TGTGCCAGCAGTTCGCCTCACACTAGCGGGAGTGCCAATGAGCAGTTCTTC.

The chain employs TRBV10-2 and TRBJ2-7; TRBD2 matches at 7 bases. With V trimmed by 6 bases and J by 2 bases, 4 bases remained unmatched. Germline CDR1 reads WSHSY; CDR2 reads SAAADI. The CDR3 is 13 residues long. CDR3 nucleotides: TGCGCCAGCAGGGCGGGAGTCGCCTACGAGCAGTACTTC. It specifies CASRAGVAYEQYF.

The chain employs TRBV12-5 and TRBJ2-3, with D possibly being TRBD2 (6 bases). Looked up from germline, CDR1 is LGHNT and CDR2 is FRNRAP. The length of the CDR3 is 13 residues. Trimming took off 6 bases at V and 4 bases at J, with 11 bases between the two ends. CDR3 amino acids: CASGGTGADTQYF. The CDR3 nucleotides are TGTGCTAGTGGAGGGACTGGCGCAGATACGCAGTATTTT. Full variable domain (missing parts from reference TRBV12-5 and TRBJ2-3): DARVTQTPRHKVTEMGQEVTMRCQPILGHNTVFWYRQTMMQGLELLAYFRNRAPLDDSGMPKDRFSAEMPDATLATLKIQPSEPRDSAVYFCASGGTGADTQYFGPGTRLTVL.

The rearrangement uses TRBV30 and TRBJ2-5; D remains unclear. V was shortened by 0 bases and J by 0 bases, with 14 bases between the two germline ends. This CDR3 spans 16 amino acids. Germline assignment: CDR1 GTSNPN and CDR2 SVGIG (reference sequence). The CDR3 DNA is TGTGCCTGGAGTGTCGGTACCGAATGGTACCAAGAGACCCAGTACTTC. Translated, it gives CAWSVGTEWYQETQYF.

This sequence joins TRBV19 and TRBJ2-5; TRBD2 aligns across 9 bases. From germline, CDR1 is LNHDA and CDR2 SQIVND (reference sequence). CDR3 length equals 15 residues. V was pared by 2 bases and J by 5 bases, with 6 bases of the junction left unmatched. CDR3 in DNA: TGTGCCAGTAGTATAATGACTAGCGGAGGGGAGACCCAGTACTTC. Its protein product is CASSIMTSGGETQYF.

CDR3 sequence reads: CASSVTGTRAYEQYF. The CDR3 bases are TGTGCCAGCAGTGTAACCGGGACAAGAGCCTACGAGCAGTACTTC. This chain connects TRBV28 to TRBJ2-7; maybe TRBD1 (6 bases). The V gene lost 5 bases and the J gene lost 2 bases, with 16 bases spanning the gap. Germline V CDR1 and CDR2: MDHEN, SYDVKM. The CDR3 is 15 residues long.

In this sample, this clone turned up once. The J gene is TRBJ1-4, the V gene TRBV20-1; D is perhaps TRBD1 (6 bases). Germline CDR1 reads DFQATT; CDR2 reads SNEGSKA (reference sequence). Trimming cost V 6 bases and J 8 bases, with 10 bases left between them. This CDR3 has 11 amino acids. The CDR3 sequence: CSAPGGEKLFF. The CDR3 nucleotides read TGCAGTGCCCCGGGGGGCGAAAAACTGTTTTTT.

The chain employs TRBV9 and TRBJ2-5, with 7 positions matching TRBD2. Trimming removed 3 bases from V and 1 base from J; junction bases left unmatched: 3. The CDR3 totals 14 residues. CDR1 is SGDLS, CDR2 YYNGEE, per germline. The CDR3 DNA follows: TGTGCCAGCAGCGGAGCGGGACCCCAAGAGACCCAGTACTTC. As protein: CASSGAGPQETQYF.

The J gene is TRBJ2-7, the V gene TRBV25-1, with a tentative D call TRBD2 (5 bases). Germline lookup yields CDR1 MGHDK and CDR2 SYGVNS. CDR3 length equals 14 residues. Trimming left V 2 bases short and J 1 base short, with 9 bases between. DNA of the CDR3: TGTGCCAGCAGTGAAGATCCGGGATCCTACGAGCAGTACTTC. Translation: CASSEDPGSYEQYF.

The chain employs TRBV30 and TRBJ2-2; D is perhaps TRBD2 (5 bases). The V gene lost 4 bases and the J gene lost 6 bases, with 9 bases spanning the gap. CDR3 length: 12 residues. CDR1 is GTSNPN and CDR2 is SVGIG in the germline V gene (reference sequence). CDR3 in DNA: TGTGCCTGGATTTGGGGAGCCGGGGAGCTGTTTTTT. Its protein product is CAWIWGAGELFF.

The rearrangement links TRBV4-1 to TRBJ1-1; D gene uncertain. Trimming shortened V by 2 bases and J by 3 bases, and 16 bases separated the two germline ends. This CDR3 has 16 residues. Per the germline V gene, CDR1 is MGHRA and CDR2 is YSYEKL. This CDR3 is CASSQPHTAPDTEAFF. The CDR3 DNA follows: TGCGCCAGCAGCCAACCCCATACAGCCCCAGACACTGAAGCTTTCTTT.

The gene calls are TRBV5-1 and TRBJ1-2; D possibly corresponds to TRBD1 (5 bases). This CDR3 contains 15 residues. Trimming left V 7 bases short and J 2 bases short, with 18 bases between. CDR1 is SGHRS, CDR2 YFSETQ, per germline. CDR3 sequence: CASSTIPGLNYGYTF. Written as DNA, the CDR3 is TGCGCCAGCTCTACCATACCGGGACTGAACTATGGCTACACCTTC.